This T cell receptor beta chain was profiled in a study of blood T cell repertoires in COVID-19. Generated by immunoSEQ multiplex PCR, the TCRdb table keeps only in-frame clones and is missing some. The table shows around 70,000 clones, with roughly 82% occurring only once. The V gene end was trimmed by 4 bases and the J gene end by 6 bases; junction bases not matched to a gene: 6. The CDR3 runs 14 residues. Looked up from germline, CDR1 is SGHNT and CDR2 is YYREEE (reference sequence). The chain couples TRBV5-4 to TRBJ1-2; TRBD1 agrees at 10 bases. The clonotype was recovered from a woman aged 55 to 70 with acute or convalescent COVID-19. Specimen: peripheral blood. CDR3 in amino acids: CASSQWDRGDGYTF. The CDR3 DNA is TGTGCCAGCAGCCAGTGGGACAGGGGCGATGGCTACACCTTC.